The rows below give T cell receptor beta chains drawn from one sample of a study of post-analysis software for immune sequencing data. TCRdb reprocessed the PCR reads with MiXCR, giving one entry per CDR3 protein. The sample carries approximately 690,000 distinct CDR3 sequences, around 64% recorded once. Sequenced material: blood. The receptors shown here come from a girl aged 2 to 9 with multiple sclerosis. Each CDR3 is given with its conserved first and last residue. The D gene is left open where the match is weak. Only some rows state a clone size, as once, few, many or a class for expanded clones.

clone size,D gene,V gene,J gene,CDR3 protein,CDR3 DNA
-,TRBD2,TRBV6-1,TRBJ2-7,CASSKTSGSTYEQYF,TGTGCCAGCAGTAAGACTAGCGGGAGCACTTACGAGCAGTACTTC
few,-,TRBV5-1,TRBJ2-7,CASSLDSTSYEQYF,TGCGCCAGCAGCTTGGACAGCACCTCCTACGAGCAGTACTTC
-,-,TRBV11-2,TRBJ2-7,CASSLEAGWLAGGEQYF,TGTGCCAGCAGCTTAGAGGCAGGCTGGCTGGCCGGAGGCGAGCAGTACTTC
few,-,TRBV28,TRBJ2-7,CASSTTSYEQYF,TGTGCCAGCAGTACTACGTCCTACGAGCAGTACTTC
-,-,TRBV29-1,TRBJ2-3,CSVEDQTGDTQYF,TGCAGCGTTGAAGACCAGACGGGAGATACGCAGTATTTT
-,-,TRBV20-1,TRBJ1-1,CSARDFVTPNTEAFF,TGCAGTGCTAGAGATTTTGTGACCCCGAACACTGAAGCTTTCTTT
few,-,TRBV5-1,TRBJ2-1,CASSLIFVGGHNEQFF,TGCGCCAGCAGCTTGATTTTCGTGGGGGGGCACAATGAGCAGTTCTTC
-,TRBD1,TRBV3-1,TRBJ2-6,CASSLRTGGFSGANVLTF,TGTGCCAGCAGCCTCAGGACAGGAGGATTCTCTGGGGCCAACGTCCTGACTTTC
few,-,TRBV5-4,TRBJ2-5,CASSPDIQETQYF,TGTGCCAGCAGCCCTGACATCCAAGAGACCCAGTACTTC
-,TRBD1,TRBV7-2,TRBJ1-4,CASSPGQRAFRTNEKLFF,TGTGCCAGCAGCCCGGGACAGCGGGCGTTTAGAACTAATGAAAAACTGTTTTTT
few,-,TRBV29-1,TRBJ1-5,CSVVCGGAEQPQHF,TGCAGCGTTGTGTGTGGGGGGGCTGAACAGCCCCAGCATTTT
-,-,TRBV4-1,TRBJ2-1,CASRGVSYNEQFF,TGCGCCAGTAGGGGAGTGAGCTACAATGAGCAGTTCTTC
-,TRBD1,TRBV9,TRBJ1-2,CASSVERQGAYGYTF,TGTGCCAGCAGCGTAGAGCGGCAGGGGGCGTATGGCTACACCTTC
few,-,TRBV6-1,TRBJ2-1,CASSYGQYEQFF,TGTGCCAGCAGTTATGGACAGTATGAGCAGTTCTTC
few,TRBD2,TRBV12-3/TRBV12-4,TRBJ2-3,CASSLGTSGSDTQYF,TGTGCCAGCAGTCTCGGGACTAGCGGCTCAGATACGCAGTATTTT
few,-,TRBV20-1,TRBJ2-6,CSAIGGDSGANVLTF,TGCAGTGCTATCGGGGGCGACTCTGGGGCCAACGTCCTGACTTTC
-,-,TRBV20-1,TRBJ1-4,CSARFTTNEKLFF,TGCAGTGCTCGGTTCACCACTAATGAAAAACTGTTTTTT
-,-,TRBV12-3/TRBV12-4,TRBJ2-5,CASSLTGGAKTQYF,TGTGCCAGCAGTTTGACGGGGGGCGCGAAGACCCAGTACTTC
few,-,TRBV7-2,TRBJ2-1,CASSVTSGLAGGEQFF,TGTGCCAGCAGCGTAACTAGCGGCCTCGCAGGGGGTGAGCAGTTCTTC
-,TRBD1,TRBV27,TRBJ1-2,CASSFFRGYGYTF,TGTGCCAGCAGTTTTTTCAGGGGGTATGGCTACACCTTC
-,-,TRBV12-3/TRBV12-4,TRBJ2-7,CASAEVTYEQYF,TGTGCCAGCGCGGAGGTGACCTACGAGCAGTACTTC
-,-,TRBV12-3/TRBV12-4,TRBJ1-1,CASSLSQRAFF,TGTGCCAGCAGTTTGTCCCAGAGGGCTTTCTTT
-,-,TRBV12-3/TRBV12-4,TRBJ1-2,CASSDSQEGYGYTF,TGTGCCAGCAGCGACAGCCAAGAGGGCTATGGCTACACCTTC
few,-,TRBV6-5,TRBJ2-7,CASSPYPIATYEQYF,TGTGCCAGCAGTCCGTACCCAATAGCAACCTACGAGCAGTACTTC
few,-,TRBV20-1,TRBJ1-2,CSARALQITYGYTF,TGCAGTGCTAGGGCGTTACAGATTACCTATGGCTACACCTTC
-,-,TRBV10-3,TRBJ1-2,CAIRDGQLSYGYTF,TGTGCCATCAGAGACGGACAGCTATCATATGGCTACACCTTC
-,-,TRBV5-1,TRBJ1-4,CASSESTGHYEKLFF,TGCGCCAGCAGCGAGTCGACGGGCCACTATGAAAAACTGTTTTTT
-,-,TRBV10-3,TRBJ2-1,CAISASESYNEQFF,TGTGCCATCAGTGCGTCCGAATCCTACAATGAGCAGTTCTTC
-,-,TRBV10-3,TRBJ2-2,CAITRLQGTGELFF,TGTGCCATCACCCGTCTACAGGGAACCGGGGAGCTGTTTTTT
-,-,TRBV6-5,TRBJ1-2,CASILGHRAATYGYTF,TGTGCCAGCATCCTAGGTCACAGGGCGGCTACCTATGGCTACACCTTC
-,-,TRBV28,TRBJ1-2,CASSPWDGYGYTF,TGTGCCAGCAGCCCCTGGGACGGCTATGGCTACACCTTC
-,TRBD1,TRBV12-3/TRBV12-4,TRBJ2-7,CASSWTGNHLKQYF,TGTGCCAGCAGTTGGACAGGGAACCACCTCAAGCAGTACTTC
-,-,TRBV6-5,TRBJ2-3,CASSTERSTDTQYF,TGTGCCAGCTCGACCGAGCGGAGCACAGATACGCAGTATTTT
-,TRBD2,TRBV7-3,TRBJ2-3,CASSKGTSGRTDTQYF,TGTGCCAGCAGCAAAGGGACTAGCGGACGCACAGATACGCAGTATTTT
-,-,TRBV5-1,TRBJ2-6,CASSLGQWEPGANVLTF,TGCGCCAGCAGCTTGGGACAGTGGGAACCTGGGGCCAACGTCCTGACTTTC
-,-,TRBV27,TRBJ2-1,CASSLSRWGNEQFF,TGTGCCAGCAGTTTATCGCGTTGGGGCAATGAGCAGTTCTTC
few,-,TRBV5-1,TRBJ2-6,CASRKSPYSGANVLTF,TGCGCCAGCAGAAAGTCCCCCTACTCTGGGGCCAACGTCCTGACTTTC
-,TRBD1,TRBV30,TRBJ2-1,CAWNQQGNEQFF,TGTGCCTGGAATCAACAGGGGAATGAGCAGTTCTTC
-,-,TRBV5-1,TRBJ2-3,CASRTGFRDHTDTQYF,TGCGCCAGCAGGACCGGATTTCGGGACCACACAGATACGCAGTATTTT
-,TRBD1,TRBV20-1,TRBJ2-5,CSAHSGQGAWETQYF,TGCAGTGCCCACTCCGGACAGGGGGCGTGGGAGACCCAGTACTTC
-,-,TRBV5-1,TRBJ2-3,CASSLASATDTQYF,TGCGCCAGCAGCTTGGCTAGCGCTACAGATACGCAGTATTTT
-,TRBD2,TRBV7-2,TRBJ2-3,CASSLGPGLAGDTQYF,TGTGCCAGCAGTTTGGGGCCGGGACTAGCTGGGGATACGCAGTATTTT
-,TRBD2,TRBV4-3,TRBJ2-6,CASSQRRALGGIEITGANVLTF,TGCGCCAGCAGCCAGCGCAGGGCTTTGGGGGGGATAGAGATCACTGGGGCCAACGTCCTGACTTTC